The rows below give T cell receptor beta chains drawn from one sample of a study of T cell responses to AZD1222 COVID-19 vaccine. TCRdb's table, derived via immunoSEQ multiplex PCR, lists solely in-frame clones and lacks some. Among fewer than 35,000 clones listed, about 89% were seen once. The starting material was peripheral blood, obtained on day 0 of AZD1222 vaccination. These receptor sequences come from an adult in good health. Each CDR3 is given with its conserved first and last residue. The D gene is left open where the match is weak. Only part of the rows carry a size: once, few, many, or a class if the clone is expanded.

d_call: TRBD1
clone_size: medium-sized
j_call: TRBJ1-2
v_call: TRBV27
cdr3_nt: TGTGCCAGCAGTTTTTTGCAGGGGGCAGGCTACACCTTC
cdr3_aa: CASSFLQGAGYTF

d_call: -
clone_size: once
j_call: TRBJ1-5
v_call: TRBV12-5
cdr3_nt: TGTGCTAGTGGTGCGGGGGGCCATCAGCCCCAGCATTTT
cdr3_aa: CASGAGGHQPQHF

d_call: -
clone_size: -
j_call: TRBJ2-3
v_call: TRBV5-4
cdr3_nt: TGTGCCAGCAGCTTGGACCCCCGAAGGGCAGATACGCAGTATTTT
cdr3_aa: CASSLDPRRADTQYF

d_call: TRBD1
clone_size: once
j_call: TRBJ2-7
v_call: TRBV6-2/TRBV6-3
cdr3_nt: TGTGCCAGCAGCCCTGAGAGGGGGCATCAGTACTTC
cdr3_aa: CASSPERGHQYF

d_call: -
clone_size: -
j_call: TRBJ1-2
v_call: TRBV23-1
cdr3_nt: TGCGCCAGCGCCCGAAAACAGGGACGCGACCATTGCTATGGCTACACCTTC
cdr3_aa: CASARKQGRDHCYGYTF

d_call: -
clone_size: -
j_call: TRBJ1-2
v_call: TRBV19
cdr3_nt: TGTGCCAGTAGTATTCCGCGACAGATGGTCTCTGGCTACACCTTC
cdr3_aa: CASSIPRQMVSGYTF

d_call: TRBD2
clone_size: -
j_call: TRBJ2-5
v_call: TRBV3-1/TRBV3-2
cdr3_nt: TGTGCCAGCAGCACTCCTAGCGGGGGGGCCTTAGAGACCCAGTACTTC
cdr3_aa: CASSTPSGGALETQYF

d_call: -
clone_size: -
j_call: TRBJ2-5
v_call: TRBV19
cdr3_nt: TGTGCCAGTAGTACACAAACTAGTATCGGGACCCAGTACTTC
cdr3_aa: CASSTQTSIGTQYF

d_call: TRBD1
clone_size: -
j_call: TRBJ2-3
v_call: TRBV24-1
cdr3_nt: TGTGCCACCAGTGATGCGGGACAGGGACACGATACGCAGTATTTT
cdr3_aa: CATSDAGQGHDTQYF

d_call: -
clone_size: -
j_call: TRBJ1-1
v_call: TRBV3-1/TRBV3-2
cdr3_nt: TGTGCCAGCAGCCAAGTCCTCAGCGGGGGGTCTGAAGCTTTCTTT
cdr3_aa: CASSQVLSGGSEAFF

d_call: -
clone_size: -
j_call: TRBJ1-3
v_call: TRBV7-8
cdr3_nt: TGTGCCAGCAGCCCAGGGGTGGGAAACACCATATATTTT
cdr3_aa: CASSPGVGNTIYF

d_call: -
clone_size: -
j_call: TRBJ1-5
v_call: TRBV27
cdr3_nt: TGTGCCAGCAGTTTATTTGGGCAGGGCGGCAATCAGCCCCAGCATTTT
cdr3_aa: CASSLFGQGGNQPQHF

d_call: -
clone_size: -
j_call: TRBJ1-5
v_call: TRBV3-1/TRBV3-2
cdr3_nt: TGTGCCAGCAGCCAAGATCCAACGGGAAATCAGCCCCAGCATTTT
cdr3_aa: CASSQDPTGNQPQHF

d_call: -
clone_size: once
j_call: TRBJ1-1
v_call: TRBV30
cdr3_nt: TGTGCCTGGATTTCGAGGGGCCCCGCGGTCCCTGAAGCTTTCTTT
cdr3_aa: CAWISRGPAVPEAFF

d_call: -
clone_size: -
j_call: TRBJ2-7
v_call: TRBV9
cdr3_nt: TGTGCCAGCAGCGTAGATGGCAGGGAATGGCAGTACTTC
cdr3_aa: CASSVDGREWQYF

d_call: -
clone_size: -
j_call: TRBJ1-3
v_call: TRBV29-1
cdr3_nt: TGCAGCGTTGACTTGGGCCAAGGGGGAAACACCATATATTTT
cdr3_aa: CSVDLGQGGNTIYF

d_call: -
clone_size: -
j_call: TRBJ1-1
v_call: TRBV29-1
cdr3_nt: TGCAGCGTTGTAAGGGGAGGGAACACTGAAGCTTTCTTT
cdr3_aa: CSVVRGGNTEAFF

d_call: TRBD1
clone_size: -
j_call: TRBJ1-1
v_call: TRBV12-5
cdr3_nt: TGTGCTAGTGGTTTTTGGACAGGTTCAATGAACACTGAAGCTTTCTTT
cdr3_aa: CASGFWTGSMNTEAFF

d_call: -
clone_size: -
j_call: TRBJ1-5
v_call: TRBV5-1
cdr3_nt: TGCGCCAGCAGCCCCCGGGGTGGGAGCAATCAGCCCCAGCATTTT
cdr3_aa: CASSPRGGSNQPQHF

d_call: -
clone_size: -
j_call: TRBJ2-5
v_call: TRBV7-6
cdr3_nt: TGTGCCAGCAGCATACAAGTAAGACAAGAGACCCAGTACTTC
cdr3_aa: CASSIQVRQETQYF

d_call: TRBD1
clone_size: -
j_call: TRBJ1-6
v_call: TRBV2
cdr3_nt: TGTGCCAGCAGGACACAGAAAGGGGGCGGTTCACCCCTCCACTTT
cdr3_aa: CASRTQKGGGSPLHF

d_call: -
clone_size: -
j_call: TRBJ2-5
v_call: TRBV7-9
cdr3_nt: TGTGCCAGCAGCAGCGGTGGTCAAGAGACCCAGTACTTC
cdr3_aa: CASSSGGQETQYF

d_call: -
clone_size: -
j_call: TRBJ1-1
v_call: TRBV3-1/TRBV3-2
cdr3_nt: TGTGCCAGCAGGCGAGACGGGAGGGCTGAAGCTTTCTTT
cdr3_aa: CASRRDGRAEAFF

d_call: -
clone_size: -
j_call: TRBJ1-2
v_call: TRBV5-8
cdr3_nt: TGTGCCAGCAGCCCGACCACAAGGGGCACTGGCTACACCTTC
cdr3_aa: CASSPTTRGTGYTF

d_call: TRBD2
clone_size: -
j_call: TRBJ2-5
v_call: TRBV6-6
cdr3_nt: TGTGCCAGCACCCTACTAGCGGGGGGGGCCGGTGAGACCCAGTACTTC
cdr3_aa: CASTLLAGGAGETQYF

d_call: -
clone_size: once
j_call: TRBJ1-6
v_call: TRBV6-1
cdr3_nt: TGTGCCAGCAGTGAACTGGGCCAGGGGAATTCACCCCTCCACTTT
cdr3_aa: CASSELGQGNSPLHF

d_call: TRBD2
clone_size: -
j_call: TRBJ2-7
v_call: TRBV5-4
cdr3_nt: TGTGCCAGCAGCCTAGGAGCGGGGGGAGGCGAGCAGTACTTC
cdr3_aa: CASSLGAGGGEQYF

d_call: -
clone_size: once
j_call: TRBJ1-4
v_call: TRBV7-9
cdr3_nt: TGTGCCAGCAGCTTAGGGGCAGCGAATGATGAAAAACTGTTTTTT
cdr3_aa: CASSLGAANDEKLFF

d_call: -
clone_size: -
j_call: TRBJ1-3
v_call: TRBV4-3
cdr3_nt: TGCGCCAGCAGCCCGCGCGGAGGGTTAATTCCTGGAAACACCATATATTTT
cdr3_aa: CASSPRGGLIPGNTIYF

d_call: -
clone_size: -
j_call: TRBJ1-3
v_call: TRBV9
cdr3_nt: TGTGCCAGCAGCGTAAAGAGTAGCTCTGGAAACACCATATATTTT
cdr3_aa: CASSVKSSSGNTIYF

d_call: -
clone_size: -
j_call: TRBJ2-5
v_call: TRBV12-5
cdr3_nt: TGTGCTAGTGGTTCTCCTCTCTTACGGGGGGCGACGTACCAAGAGACCCAGTACTTC
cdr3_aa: CASGSPLLRGATYQETQYF